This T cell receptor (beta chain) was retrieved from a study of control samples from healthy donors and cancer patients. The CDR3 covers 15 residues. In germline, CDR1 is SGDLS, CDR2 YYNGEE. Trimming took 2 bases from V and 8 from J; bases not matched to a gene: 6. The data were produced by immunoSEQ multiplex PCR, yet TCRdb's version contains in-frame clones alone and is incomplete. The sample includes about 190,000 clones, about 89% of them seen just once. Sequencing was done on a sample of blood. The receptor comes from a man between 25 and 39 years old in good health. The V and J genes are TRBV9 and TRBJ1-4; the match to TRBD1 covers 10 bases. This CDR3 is CASSVRQGAGEKLFF. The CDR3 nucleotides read TGTGCCAGCAGCGTCCGACAGGGGGCTGGGGAAAAACTGTTTTTT.